This T cell receptor beta chain was retrieved from a study of regulatory T cells in long-lasting Graves disease. Findings and limits, study-wide: Those with persistent disease had in common more public clonotypes (about 3,000) than new patients (roughly 970). Newly diagnosed patients had higher TCR diversity than persistent Graves' patients did.

The time point denotes: newly diagnosed GD, antithyroid drugs for less than 3 months. RNA from PBMCs was the source of the TCR library. Germline CDR1 is SGHRS and CDR2 is YFSETQ. CDR3 size: 13 residues. Trimming took off 9 bases at V and 0 bases at J, with 11 bases between the two ends. Relying on iRepertoire HTBI primers and Arm-PCR of CDR3 regions, the team built TCR beta libraries. From the multiplex PCR reads, TCRdb called clonotypes with MiXCR, one entry per CDR3 protein. The sample contains hundreds of thousands of distinct CDR3 sequences, roughly 15% of which appear only once. In the case of this clonotype: Its antigen remains unknown.

The data also belong to a second study, concerning T cells in Graves' hyperthyroidism and ophthalmopathy. That source adds: Separation of ophthalmopathy from stable hyperthyroidism was achieved by a 13 V-J model. Ophthalmopathy was model-predicted a median around seven months pre-onset.

The source of this sequence is a woman between 25 and 40 years old with Graves disease. The sequencing here drew on peripheral blood mononuclear cells (PBMCs), taken at new diagnosis, from a patient treated with antithyroid drugs. This chain uses TRBV5-1 with TRBJ2-3; D unclear. CDR3 nucleotide sequence: TGCGCCACCTCGGCCGCTAGCACAGATACGCAGTATTTT. This encodes CATSAASTDTQYF.